Below, one T cell receptor gamma chain is given with its context. The antigen it binds to is not known. Nothing much larger sits one base from this clone, and base qualities are not available. Libraries were constructed by PCR. TCRdb lists the instrument as Illumina MiSeq. TCRdb reran clone calling on the public reads with CATT; rows sharing one DNA sequence were then combined. The sample table records some 3,000 gamma-chain clones; around 4.9% of these occur just once. The top ten constitute approximately 13% of the sample. The sample comes from a study of human gamma delta and Vdelta1 T cells (dated by TCRdb to 2016 to 2018). At the level of the whole study: Delta One T cells, Vd1+ gamma-delta T cells, were investigated in the study as cytotoxic effectors against acute myeloid leukemia.

Unmatched junction bases come to 8, with V trimmed by 9 bases and J by 3 bases. The CDR3 goes from the cysteine to the phenylalanine over 12 residues. The kept DNA is CDR3 alone, 36 bases in frame from the first base. The germline V gene yields VINAFY for CDR1 and YDVSNSKD for CDR2. This clonotype originated in a human donor in good health. Sequencing was done on a sample of naive CD27+ Vdelta1 gamma-delta T cells from blood. Recombination joined TRGV5 with TRGJ1 or TRGJ2. CDR3 reads: CATGGFYYKKLF. The DNA is as follows: TGTGCCACCGGGGGGTTTTATTATAAGAAACTCTTT.